This TCR beta chain was recovered during a study of CXCR3-negative and CXCR3-positive naive CD8 T cells. Study-wide points: The study found more hydrophobic TRB CDR3s in CXCR3-positive naive cells than in CXCR3-negative naive cells.

The CDR3 is made up of 15 amino acids. Germline loops: CDR1 MGHRA, CDR2 YSYEKL. Remarks on this clonotype: The target antigen is unknown.

TRB cDNA libraries were made by UMI-labeled 5' RACE. Reanalyzing the 5' RACE reads, TCRdb keeps one entry per CDR3 protein, without DNA. The table counts roughly 56,000 distinct CDR3 sequences; 0.35% to 0.5% lies in the top ten. This chain links TRBV4-1 with TRBJ2-1; TCRdb gives TRBD1 as the D gene, but with no DNA this cannot be confirmed. The sample consisted of naive CXCR3- CD8+ T cells from blood. The subset was: CD45RO-CCR7+CD27+CD95- naive CD8+ T cells lacking CXCR3 (TNR3-). This TCR was sampled from a human donor in good health. Some clones in this sample may be carry-over from other donors' samples. CDR3 amino acids: CASSQESDSYNEQFF.